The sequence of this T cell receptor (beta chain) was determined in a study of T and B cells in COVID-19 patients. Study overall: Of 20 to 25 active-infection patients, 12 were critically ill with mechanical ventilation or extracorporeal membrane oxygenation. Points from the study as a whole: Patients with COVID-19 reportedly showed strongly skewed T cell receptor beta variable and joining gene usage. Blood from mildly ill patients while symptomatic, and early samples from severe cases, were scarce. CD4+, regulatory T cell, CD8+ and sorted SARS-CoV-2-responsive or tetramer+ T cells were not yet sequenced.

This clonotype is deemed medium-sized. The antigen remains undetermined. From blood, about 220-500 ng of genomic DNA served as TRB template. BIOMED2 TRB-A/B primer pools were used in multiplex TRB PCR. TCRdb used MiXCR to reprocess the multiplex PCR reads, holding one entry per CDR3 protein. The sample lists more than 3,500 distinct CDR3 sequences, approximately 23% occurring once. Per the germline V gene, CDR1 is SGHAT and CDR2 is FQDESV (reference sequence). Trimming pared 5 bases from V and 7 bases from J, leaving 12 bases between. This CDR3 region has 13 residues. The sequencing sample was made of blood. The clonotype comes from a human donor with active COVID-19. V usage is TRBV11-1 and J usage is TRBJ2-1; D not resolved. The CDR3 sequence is CASSPSHLNEQFF. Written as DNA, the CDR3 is TGTGCCAGCAGCCCCTCACATTTAAATGAGCAGTTCTTC.